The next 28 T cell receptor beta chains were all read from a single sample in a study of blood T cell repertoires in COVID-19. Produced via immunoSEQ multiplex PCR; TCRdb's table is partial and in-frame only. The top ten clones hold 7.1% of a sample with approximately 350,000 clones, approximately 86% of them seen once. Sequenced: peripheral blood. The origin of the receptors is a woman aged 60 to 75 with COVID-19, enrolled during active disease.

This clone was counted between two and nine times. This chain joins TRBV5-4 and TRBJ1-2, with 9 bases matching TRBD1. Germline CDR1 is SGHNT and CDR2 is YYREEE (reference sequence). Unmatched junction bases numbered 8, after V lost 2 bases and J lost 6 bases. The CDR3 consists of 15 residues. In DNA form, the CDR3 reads TGTGCCAGCAGCTTAACCGGGACAGGGTACCATGGCTACACCTTC. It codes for CASSLTGTGYHGYTF.

The CDR3 loop is CASRTDYGYTF. The DNA of the CDR3 is TGTGCCAGCAGGACAGATTATGGCTACACCTTC. The V call is TRBV25-1, the J call TRBJ1-2; maybe TRBD1 (5 bases). There are 11 residues in the CDR3. V lost 6 bases, J lost 5 bases, and 7 bases lay in between. Germline CDR1 and CDR2: MGHDK and SYGVNS.

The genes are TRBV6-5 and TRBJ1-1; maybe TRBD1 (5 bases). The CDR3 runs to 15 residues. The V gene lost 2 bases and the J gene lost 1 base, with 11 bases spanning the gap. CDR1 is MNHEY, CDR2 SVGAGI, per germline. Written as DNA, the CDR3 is TGTGCCAGCAGTTACCCCGGGGGGGGGAACACTGAAGCTTTCTTT. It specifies CASSYPGGGNTEAFF.

CDR3 residues: CASSYPDTSPLHF. Here the CDR3 DNA reads TGTGCCAGCAGTTACCCGGACACCTCACCCCTCCACTTT. The chain links TRBV6-2 or TRBV6-3 to TRBJ1-6, with D possibly TRBD1 on 5 matching bases. V was pared by 2 bases and J by 10 bases, with 9 bases between. This CDR3 contains 13 residues. Germline V gives CDR1 MNHEY, CDR2 SVGEGT.

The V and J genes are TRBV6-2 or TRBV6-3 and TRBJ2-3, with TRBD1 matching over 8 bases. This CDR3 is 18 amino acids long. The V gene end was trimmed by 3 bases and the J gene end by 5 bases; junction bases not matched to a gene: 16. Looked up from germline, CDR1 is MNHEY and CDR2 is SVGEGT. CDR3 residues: CASSYPLGQGPSGDTQYF. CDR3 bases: TGTGCCAGCAGTTATCCCCTCGGACAGGGACCTTCGGGAGATACGCAGTATTTT.

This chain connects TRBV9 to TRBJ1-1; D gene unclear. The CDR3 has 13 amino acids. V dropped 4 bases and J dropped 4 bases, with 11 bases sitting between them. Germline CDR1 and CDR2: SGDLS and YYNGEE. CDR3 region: CASSLGGPTEAFF. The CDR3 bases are TGTGCCAGCAGCTTGGGAGGGCCCACTGAAGCTTTCTTT.

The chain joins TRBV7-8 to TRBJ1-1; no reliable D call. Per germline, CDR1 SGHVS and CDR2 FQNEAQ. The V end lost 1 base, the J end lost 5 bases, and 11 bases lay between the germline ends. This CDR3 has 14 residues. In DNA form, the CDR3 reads TGTGCCAGCAGCTTAGTCACCGGAGGTACTGAAGCTTTCTTT. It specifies CASSLVTGGTEAFF.

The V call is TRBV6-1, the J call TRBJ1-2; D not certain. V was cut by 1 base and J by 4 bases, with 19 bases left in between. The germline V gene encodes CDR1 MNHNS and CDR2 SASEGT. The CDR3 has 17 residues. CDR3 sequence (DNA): TGTGCCAGCAGTGAAGGCCAGGTTAGGAGGGTAGGCTATGGCTACACCTTC. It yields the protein CASSEGQVRRVGYGYTF.

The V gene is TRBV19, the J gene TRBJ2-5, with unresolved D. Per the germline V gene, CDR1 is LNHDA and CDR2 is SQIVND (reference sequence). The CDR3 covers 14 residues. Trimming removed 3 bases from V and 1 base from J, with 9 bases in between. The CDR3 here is CASSIKLLQETQYF. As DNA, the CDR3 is TGTGCCAGTAGTATCAAGCTCCTCCAAGAGACCCAGTACTTC.

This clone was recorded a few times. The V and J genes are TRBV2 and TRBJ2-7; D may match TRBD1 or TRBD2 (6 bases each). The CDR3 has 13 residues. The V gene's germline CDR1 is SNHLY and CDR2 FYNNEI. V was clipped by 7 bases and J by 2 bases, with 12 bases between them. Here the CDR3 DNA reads TGTGCCAGCACTGAGGGGGGTACCTACGAGCAGTACTTC. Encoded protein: CASTEGGTYEQYF.

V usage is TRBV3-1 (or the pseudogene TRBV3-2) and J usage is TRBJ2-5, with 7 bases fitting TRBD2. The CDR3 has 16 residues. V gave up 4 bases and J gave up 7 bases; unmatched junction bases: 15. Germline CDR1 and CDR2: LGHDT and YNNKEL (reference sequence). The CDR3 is CASSPPGSYGGGTQYF. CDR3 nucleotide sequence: TGTGCCAGCAGCCCCCCGGGCAGTTATGGGGGGGGGACCCAGTACTTC.

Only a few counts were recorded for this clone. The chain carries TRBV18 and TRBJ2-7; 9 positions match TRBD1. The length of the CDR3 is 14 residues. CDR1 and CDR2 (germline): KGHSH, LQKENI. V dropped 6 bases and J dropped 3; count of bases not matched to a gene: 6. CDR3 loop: CASSAGQGGYEQYF. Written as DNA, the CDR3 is TGTGCCAGCTCGGCGGGACAGGGAGGCTACGAGCAGTACTTC. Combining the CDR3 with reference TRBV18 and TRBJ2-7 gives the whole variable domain NAGVMQNPRHLVRRRGQEARLRCSPMKGHSHVYWYRQLPEEGLKFMVYLQKENIIDESGMPKERFSAEFPKEGPSILRIQQVVRGDSAAYFCASSAGQGGYEQYFGPGTRLTVT.

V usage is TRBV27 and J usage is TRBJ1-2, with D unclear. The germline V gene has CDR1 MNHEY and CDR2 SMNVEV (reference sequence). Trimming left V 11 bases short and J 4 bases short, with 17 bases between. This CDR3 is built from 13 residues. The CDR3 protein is CASREGSGYGYTF. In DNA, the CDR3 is TGTGCCTCCCGGGAAGGCAGTGGCTATGGCTACACCTTC.

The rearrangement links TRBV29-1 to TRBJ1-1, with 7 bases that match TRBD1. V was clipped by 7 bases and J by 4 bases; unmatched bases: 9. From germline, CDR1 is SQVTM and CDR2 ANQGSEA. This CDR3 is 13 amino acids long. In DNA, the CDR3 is TGCAGCGCCTTACAGGGGCTGGGCACTGAAGCTTTCTTT. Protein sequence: CSALQGLGTEAFF. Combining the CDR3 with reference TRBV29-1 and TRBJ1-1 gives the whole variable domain SAVISQKPSRDICQRGTSLTIQCQVDSQVTMMFWYRQQPGQSLTLIATANQGSEATYESGFVIDKFPISRPNLTFSTLTVSNMSPEDSSIYLCSALQGLGTEAFFGQGTRLTVV.

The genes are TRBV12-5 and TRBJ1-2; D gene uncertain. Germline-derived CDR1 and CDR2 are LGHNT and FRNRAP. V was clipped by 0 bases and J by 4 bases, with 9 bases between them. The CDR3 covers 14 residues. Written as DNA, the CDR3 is TGTGCTAGTGGTTTGGTACCTAACCCCTATGGCTACACCTTC. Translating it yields CASGLVPNPYGYTF.

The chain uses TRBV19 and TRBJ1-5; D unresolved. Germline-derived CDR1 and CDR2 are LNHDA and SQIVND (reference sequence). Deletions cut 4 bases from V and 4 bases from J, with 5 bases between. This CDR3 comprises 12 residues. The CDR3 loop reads CASSKRNQPQHF. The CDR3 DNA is TGTGCCAGTAGTAAGAGAAATCAGCCCCAGCATTTT.

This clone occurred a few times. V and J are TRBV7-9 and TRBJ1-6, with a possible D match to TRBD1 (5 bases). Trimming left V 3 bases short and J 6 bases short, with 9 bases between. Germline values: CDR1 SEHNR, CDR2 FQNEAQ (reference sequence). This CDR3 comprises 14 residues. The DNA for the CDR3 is TGTGCCAGCAGCTTGGGCGGGGGTAATTCACCCCTCCACTTT. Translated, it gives CASSLGGGNSPLHF.

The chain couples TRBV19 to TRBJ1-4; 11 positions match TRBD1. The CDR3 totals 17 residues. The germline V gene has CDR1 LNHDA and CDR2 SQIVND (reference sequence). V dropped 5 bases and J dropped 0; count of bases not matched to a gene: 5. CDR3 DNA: TGTGCCAGTAGTCCGGACAGGGGGCTTGCAACTAATGAAAAACTGTTTTTT. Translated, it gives CASSPDRGLATNEKLFF.

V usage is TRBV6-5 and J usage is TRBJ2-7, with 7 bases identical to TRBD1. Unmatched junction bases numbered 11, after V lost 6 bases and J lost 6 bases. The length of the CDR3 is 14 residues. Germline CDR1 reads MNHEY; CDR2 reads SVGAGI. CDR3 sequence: CASRGQPGDIEQYF. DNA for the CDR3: TGTGCCAGCAGGGGACAGCCAGGGGATATCGAGCAGTACTTC.

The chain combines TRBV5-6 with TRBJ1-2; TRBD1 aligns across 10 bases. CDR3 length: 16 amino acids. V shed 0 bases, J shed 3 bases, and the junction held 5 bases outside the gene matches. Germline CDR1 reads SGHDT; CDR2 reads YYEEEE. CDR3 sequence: CASSLGSDRGYYGYTF. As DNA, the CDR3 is TGTGCCAGCAGCTTGGGATCGGACAGGGGGTACTATGGCTACACCTTC. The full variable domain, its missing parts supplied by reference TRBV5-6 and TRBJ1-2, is DAGVTQSPTHLIKTRGQQVTLRCSPKSGHDTVSWYQQALGQGPQFIFQYYEEEERQRGNFPDRFSGHQFPNYSSELNVNALLLGDSALYLCASSLGSDRGYYGYTFGSGTRLTVV.

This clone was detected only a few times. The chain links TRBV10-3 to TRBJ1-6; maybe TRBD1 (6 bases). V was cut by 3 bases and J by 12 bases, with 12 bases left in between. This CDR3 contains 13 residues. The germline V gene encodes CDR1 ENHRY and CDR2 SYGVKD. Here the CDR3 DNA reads TGTGCCATCAGTGACGAACAGGGCGTACCCCTCCACTTT. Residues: CAISDEQGVPLHF.

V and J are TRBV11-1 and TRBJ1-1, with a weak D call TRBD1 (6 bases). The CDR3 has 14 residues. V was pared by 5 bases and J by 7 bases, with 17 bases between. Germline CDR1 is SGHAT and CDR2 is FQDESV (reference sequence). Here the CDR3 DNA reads TGTGCCAGCAGCGCTGCCCTACAGGGTTTTGAAGCTTTCTTT. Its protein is CASSAALQGFEAFF.

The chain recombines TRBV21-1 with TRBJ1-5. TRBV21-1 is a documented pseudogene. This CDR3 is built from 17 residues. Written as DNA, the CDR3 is TGTGCCAGCAGCAAAAGAACCGGGAAAAATAGCAATCAGCCCCAGCATTTT. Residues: CASSKRTGKNSNQPQHF.

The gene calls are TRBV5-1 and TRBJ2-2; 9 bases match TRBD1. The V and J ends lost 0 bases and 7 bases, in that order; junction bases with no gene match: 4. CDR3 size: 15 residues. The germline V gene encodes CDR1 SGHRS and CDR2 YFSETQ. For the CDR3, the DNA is TGCGCCAGCAGCTTGGGGGACAGGGTAAACGGGGAGCTGTTTTTT. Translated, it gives CASSLGDRVNGELFF.

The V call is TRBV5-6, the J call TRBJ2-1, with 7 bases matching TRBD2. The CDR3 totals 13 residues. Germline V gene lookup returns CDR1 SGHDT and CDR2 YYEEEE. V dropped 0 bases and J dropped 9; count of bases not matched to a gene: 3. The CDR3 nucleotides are TGTGCCAGCAGCTTGGGACTAGCTGTTGAGCAGTTCTTC. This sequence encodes CASSLGLAVEQFF.

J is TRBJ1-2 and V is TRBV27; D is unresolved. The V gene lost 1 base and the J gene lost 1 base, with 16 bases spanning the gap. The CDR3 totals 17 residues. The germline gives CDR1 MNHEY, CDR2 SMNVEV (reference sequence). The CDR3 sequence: CASSLLRSNDGNYGYTF. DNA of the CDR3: TGTGCCAGCAGTTTATTGCGGTCCAACGATGGTAACTATGGCTACACCTTC.

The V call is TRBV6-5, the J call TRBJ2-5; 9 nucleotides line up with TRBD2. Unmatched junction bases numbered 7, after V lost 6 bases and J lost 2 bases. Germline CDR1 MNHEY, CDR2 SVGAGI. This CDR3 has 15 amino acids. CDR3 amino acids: CASSKATSGQETQYF. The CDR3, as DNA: TGTGCCAGCAGCAAAGCGACTAGCGGACAAGAGACCCAGTACTTC.

CDR3 amino acids: CASSAGDRDDYEQYF. DNA of the CDR3: TGTGCCAGCAGCGCTGGGGACAGGGATGACTACGAGCAGTACTTC. The J gene is TRBJ2-7, the V gene TRBV7-9; 9 bases align to TRBD1. J lost 3 bases, V lost 5 bases, and 8 bases had no gene match. CDR1 SEHNR and CDR2 FQNEAQ come from the germline V gene (reference sequence). The CDR3 runs to 15 residues. Supplemented by reference TRBV7-9 and TRBJ2-7, the full variable domain reads DTGVSQNPRHKITKRGQNVTFRCDPISEHNRLYWYRQTLGQGPEFLTYFQNEAQLEKSRLLSDRFSAERPKGSFSTLEIQRTEQGDSAMYLCASSAGDRDDYEQYFGPGTRLTVT.